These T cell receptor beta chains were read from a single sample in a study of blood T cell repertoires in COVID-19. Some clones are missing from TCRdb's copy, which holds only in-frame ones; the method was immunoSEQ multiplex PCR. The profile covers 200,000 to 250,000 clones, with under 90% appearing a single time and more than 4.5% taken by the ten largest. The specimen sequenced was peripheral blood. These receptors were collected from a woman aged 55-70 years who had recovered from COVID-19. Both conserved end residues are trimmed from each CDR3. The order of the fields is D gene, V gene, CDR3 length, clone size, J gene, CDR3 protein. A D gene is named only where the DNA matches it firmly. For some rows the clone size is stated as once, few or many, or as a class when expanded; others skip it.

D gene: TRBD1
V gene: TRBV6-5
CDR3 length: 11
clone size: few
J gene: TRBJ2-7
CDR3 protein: ASSRTGRDEQY

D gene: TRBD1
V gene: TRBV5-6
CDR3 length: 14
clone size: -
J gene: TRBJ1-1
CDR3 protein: ASSLGTGRRNTEAF

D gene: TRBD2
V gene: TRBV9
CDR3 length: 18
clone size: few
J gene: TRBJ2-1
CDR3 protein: ASSARTSGGVRSSYNEQF

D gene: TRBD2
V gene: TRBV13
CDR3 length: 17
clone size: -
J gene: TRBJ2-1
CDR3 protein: ASSLTRLAGGLHYNEQF

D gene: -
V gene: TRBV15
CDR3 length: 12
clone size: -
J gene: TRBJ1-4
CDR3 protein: ATSPGLFNEKLF

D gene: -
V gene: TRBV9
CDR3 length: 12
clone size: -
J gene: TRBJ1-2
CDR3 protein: ASTEGGNNYGYT

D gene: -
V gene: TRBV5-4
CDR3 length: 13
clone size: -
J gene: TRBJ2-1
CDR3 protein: ASSGGHRSYNEQF

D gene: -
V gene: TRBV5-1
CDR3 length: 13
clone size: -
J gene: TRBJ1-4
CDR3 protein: ASSLASLVNEKLF

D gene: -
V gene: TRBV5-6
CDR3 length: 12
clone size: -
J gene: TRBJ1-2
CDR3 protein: ASSFVGSNYGYT

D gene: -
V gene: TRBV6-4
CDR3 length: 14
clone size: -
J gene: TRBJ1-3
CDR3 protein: ASSDSGGLRRDTIY

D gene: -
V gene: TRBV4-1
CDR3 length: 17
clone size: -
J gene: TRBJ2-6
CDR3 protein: ASSQDPRQSPPGANVLT

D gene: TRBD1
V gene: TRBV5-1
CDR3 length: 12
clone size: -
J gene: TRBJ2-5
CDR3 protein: ASSPGQVAGTQY

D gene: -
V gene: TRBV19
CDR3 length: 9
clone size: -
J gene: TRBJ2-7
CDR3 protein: ASSIGYEQY

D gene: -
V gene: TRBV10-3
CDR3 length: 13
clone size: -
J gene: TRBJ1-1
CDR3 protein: AISETGNMNTEAF

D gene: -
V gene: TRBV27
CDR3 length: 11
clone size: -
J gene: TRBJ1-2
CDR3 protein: ASSLGQGYGYT

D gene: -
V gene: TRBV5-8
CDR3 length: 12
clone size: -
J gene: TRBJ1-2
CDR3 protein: ASSLGGPHSSYT

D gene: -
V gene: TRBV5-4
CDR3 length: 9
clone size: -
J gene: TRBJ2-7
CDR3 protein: ASSRDYEQY

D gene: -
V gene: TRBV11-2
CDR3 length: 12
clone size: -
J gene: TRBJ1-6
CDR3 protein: ASSLGQAHSPLH

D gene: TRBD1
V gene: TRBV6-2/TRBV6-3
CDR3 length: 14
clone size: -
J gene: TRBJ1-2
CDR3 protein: ASSKLKIGQGYGYT

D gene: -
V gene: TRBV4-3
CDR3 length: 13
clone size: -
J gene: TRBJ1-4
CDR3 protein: ASSLVPGMREKLF

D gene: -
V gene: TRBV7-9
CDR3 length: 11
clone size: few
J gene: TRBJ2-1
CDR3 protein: ASSLLNGGEQF

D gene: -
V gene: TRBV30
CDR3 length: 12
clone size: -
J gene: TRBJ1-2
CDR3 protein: AWSVVTSTYGYT

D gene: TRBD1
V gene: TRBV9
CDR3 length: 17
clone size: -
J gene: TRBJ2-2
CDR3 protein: ASSVAIGQGAPNTGELF

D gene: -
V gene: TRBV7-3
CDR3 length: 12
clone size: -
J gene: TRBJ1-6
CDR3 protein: ASSGGDRNSPLH

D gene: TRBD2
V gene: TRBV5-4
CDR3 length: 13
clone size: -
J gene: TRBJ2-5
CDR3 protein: ASSTGLAGQETQY

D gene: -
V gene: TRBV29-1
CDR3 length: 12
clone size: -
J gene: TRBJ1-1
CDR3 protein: SVVGRPPNTEAF

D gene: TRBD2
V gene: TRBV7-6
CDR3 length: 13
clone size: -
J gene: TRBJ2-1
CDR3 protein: ASSPSGASYNEQF

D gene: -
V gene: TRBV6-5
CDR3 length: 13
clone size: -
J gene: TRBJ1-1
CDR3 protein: ASTPRGGRETEAF

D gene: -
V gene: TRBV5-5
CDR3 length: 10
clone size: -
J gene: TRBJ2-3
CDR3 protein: ASSLGQDTQY

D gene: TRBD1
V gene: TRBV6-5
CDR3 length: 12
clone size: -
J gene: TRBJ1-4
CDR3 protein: ASSRTGGREKLF

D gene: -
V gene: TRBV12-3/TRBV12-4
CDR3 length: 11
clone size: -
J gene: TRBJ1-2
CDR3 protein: ASSFSQGHGYT

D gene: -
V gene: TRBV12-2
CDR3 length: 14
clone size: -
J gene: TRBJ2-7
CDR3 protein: ASRSAGTAISYEQY

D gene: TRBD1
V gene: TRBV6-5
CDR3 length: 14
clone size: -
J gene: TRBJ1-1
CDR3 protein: ASSYSAGGPNTEAF

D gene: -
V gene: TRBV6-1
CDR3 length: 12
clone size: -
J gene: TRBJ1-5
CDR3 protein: ASSELGVNQPQH

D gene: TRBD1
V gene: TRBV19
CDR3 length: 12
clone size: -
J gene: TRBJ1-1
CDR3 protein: ASSEDRGLTEAF

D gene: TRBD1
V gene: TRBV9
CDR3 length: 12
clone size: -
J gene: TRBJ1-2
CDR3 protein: ASSVGTGDYGYT

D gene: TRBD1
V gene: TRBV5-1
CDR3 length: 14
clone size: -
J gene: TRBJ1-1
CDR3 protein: ASSLDTGAMNTEAF

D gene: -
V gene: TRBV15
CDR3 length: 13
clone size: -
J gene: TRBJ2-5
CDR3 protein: ATRPDLGQGETQY

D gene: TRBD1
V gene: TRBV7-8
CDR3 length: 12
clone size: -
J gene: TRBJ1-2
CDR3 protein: ASSFRTGGKGYT

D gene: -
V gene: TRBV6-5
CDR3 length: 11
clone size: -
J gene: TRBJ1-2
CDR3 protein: ASTEDSRYGYT

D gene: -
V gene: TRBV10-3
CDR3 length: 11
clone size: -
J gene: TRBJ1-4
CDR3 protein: AISERGGEKLF

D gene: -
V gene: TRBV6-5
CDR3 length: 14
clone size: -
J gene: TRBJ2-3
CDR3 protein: ASSYSGRDHTDTQY

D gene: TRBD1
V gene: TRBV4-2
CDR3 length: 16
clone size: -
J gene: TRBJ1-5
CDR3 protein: ASSQGSLGTGSNQPQH

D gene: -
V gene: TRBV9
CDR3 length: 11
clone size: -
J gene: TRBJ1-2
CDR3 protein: ASSLSVNYGYT

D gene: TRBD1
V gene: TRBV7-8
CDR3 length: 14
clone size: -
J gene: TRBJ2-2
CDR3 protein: ASSLAGTVLTGELF

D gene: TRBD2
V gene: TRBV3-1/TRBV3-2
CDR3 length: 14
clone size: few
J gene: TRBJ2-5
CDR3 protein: ASSQGASGDQETQY

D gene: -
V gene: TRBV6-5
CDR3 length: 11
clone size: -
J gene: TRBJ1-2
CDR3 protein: ASRTQEYYGYT

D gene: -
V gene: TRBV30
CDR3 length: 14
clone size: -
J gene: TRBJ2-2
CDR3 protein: AWSVQPAPLTGELF

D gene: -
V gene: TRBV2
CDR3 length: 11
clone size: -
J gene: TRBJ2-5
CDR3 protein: ASSVGGWETQY

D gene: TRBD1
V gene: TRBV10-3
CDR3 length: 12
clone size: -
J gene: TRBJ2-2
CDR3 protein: AINPGGYTGELF

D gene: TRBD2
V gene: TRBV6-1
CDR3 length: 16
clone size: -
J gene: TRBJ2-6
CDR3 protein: ASSEPPGGASGANVLT